By sample fraction, the clone carrying this TCR beta chain is medium-sized. Its antigen remains unidentified. The source of the sample is a study of spatial heterogeneity in lung cancer. The CDR3 sequence is 14 residues long. V lost 3 bases and J lost 3, with 12 bases in between. Germline loops: CDR1 DFQATT, CDR2 SNEGSKA (reference sequence). Each CDR3 protein gets one entry after TCRdb re-called the 5' RACE reads with MiXCR. The table lists roughly 3,200 distinct CDR3 sequences, under 7.5% of them singletons. Time point reported: sample taken at primary tumor resection. Study results and limitations: In tumors, expanded intratumoral alpha and beta TCR counts tracked mutation counts.

This chain joins TRBV20-1 and TRBJ2-1; D is perhaps TRBD1 (5 bases). The receptor's source is a male donor with early-stage non-small cell lung cancer. Sequenced material: lung tumor tissue, taken at surgery. The CDR3 protein is CSASASGLYNEQFF. The DNA for the CDR3 is TGCAGTGCTAGTGCGTCAGGGCTCTACAATGAGCAGTTCTTC.